The subject of this entry is one T cell receptor beta chain. The antigen is not known. The V end lost 5 bases, the J end lost 2 bases, and 19 bases lay between the germline ends. Germline loops: CDR1 LGHDT, CDR2 YNNKEL (reference sequence). The CDR3 loop spans 18 amino acids. These data belong to a study of blood T cells in healthy people across ages. Study observations and caveats: Total diversity from one million sequenced T cells was likely underestimated. Long-lived donors had more naive CD4+ cells and higher diversity than aged donors.

Alongside a J-beta primer mix, a sample-barcoded 5' primer served in a second PCR lasting about 7 to 11 cycles. A 12-random-nucleotide template-switch adaptor tagged each cDNA molecule. TCRdb called the 5' RACE reads again in MiXCR, with one record for every CDR3 protein. Of roughly 2 million distinct CDR3 sequences listed, about 50% are singletons. Each sample gave at least 6.5 million isolated PBMCs. The sequenced sample consisted of blood. The TCR was taken from a woman between 40 and 50 years old in good health. V and J are TRBV3-1 and TRBJ2-6; the D is unclear. The CDR3 DNA reads TGTGCCAGCAGCACGCGAAAGGGATCCCTGGCTGGGGCCAACGTCCTGACTTTC. Protein: CASSTRKGSLAGANVLTF.